The rows below give T cell receptor beta chains drawn from one sample of a study of cytomegalovirus exposure and HLA in healthy donors. The data were produced by immunoSEQ multiplex PCR, yet TCRdb's version contains in-frame clones alone and is incomplete. Reported are roughly 45,000 clones; the ten largest clones contain 1.8%. The sample comprised PBMCs. The receptors shown here come from a woman aged 25-40 years in good health and CMV-seronegative. CDR3s include the opening cysteine and the closing phenylalanine or tryptophan.

j_call: TRBJ1-2
v_call: TRBV19
cdr3_aa: CASSIGAQGLYGYTF

j_call: TRBJ1-1
v_call: TRBV7-9
cdr3_aa: CASSQQGTEAFF

j_call: TRBJ1-2
v_call: TRBV30
cdr3_aa: CAWTPDRVFGGYTF

j_call: TRBJ1-3
v_call: TRBV30
cdr3_aa: CAWDSLGLFFSGNTIYF

j_call: TRBJ1-1
v_call: TRBV28
cdr3_aa: CASSPTRGGTEAFF

j_call: TRBJ1-2
v_call: TRBV25-1
cdr3_aa: CASSEGGTGAGGYTF

j_call: TRBJ2-7
v_call: TRBV5-1
cdr3_aa: CASSIGRSSYEQYF

j_call: TRBJ2-7
v_call: TRBV29-1
cdr3_aa: CSVEAPHRRGRYEQYF

j_call: TRBJ2-5
v_call: TRBV5-1
cdr3_aa: CASSLGTSGRSWETQYF

j_call: TRBJ1-4
v_call: TRBV4-1
cdr3_aa: CASSQERGRKEKLFF

j_call: TRBJ2-7
v_call: TRBV10-3
cdr3_aa: CAVGQGSYEQYF

j_call: TRBJ1-2
v_call: TRBV6-1
cdr3_aa: CASTGWGRVHYGYTF

j_call: TRBJ1-1
v_call: TRBV19
cdr3_aa: CASSPGTANTEAFF

j_call: TRBJ2-2
v_call: TRBV13
cdr3_aa: CASSRGLTGGTGELFF

j_call: TRBJ2-2
v_call: TRBV30
cdr3_aa: CACTLAGVTGELFF

j_call: TRBJ2-6
v_call: TRBV6-5
cdr3_aa: CASSPSVSGANVLTF

j_call: TRBJ1-2
v_call: TRBV6-6
cdr3_aa: CASSDRVGYGYTF

j_call: TRBJ1-5
v_call: TRBV30
cdr3_aa: CAWKTGTRNQPQHF

j_call: TRBJ2-7
v_call: TRBV9
cdr3_aa: CASSVTSGSLEQYF

j_call: TRBJ2-7
v_call: TRBV5-1
cdr3_aa: CASSLDRVDYEQYF

j_call: TRBJ2-7
v_call: TRBV29-1
cdr3_aa: CSVEGRGAYEQYF

j_call: TRBJ2-2
v_call: TRBV2
cdr3_aa: CASSGWSYTGELFF

j_call: TRBJ2-3
v_call: TRBV6-5
cdr3_aa: CASSPWGGTDTQYF

j_call: TRBJ2-7
v_call: TRBV6-1
cdr3_aa: CASSATGTGSYEQYF

j_call: TRBJ1-3
v_call: TRBV30
cdr3_aa: CAWRGPGRGLRNTIYF

j_call: TRBJ1-1
v_call: TRBV28
cdr3_aa: CASTPGDRDFTEAFF

j_call: TRBJ2-4
v_call: TRBV6-6
cdr3_aa: CASSYEVLAKNIQYF

j_call: TRBJ1-2
v_call: TRBV5-1
cdr3_aa: CASSSTGNGYTF

j_call: TRBJ2-1
v_call: TRBV2
cdr3_aa: CASSRGLEQFF

j_call: TRBJ1-2
v_call: TRBV5-1
cdr3_aa: CASSRGQGNYGYTF

j_call: TRBJ2-5
v_call: TRBV20-1
cdr3_aa: CSARSLETQYF

j_call: TRBJ2-7
v_call: TRBV5-1
cdr3_aa: CASSLSLAGEQYF

j_call: TRBJ2-5
v_call: TRBV15
cdr3_aa: CATSRPSGGPNQETQYF

j_call: TRBJ2-5
v_call: TRBV19
cdr3_aa: CASSGLAATQETQYF

j_call: TRBJ1-5
v_call: TRBV5-1
cdr3_aa: CASSPDGQGGQPQHF

j_call: TRBJ2-1
v_call: TRBV27
cdr3_aa: CASSLVADPPDEQFF

j_call: TRBJ1-1
v_call: TRBV5-1
cdr3_aa: CASSIRQGENTEAFF

j_call: TRBJ1-4
v_call: TRBV18
cdr3_aa: CASSPTRAQTNEKLFF

j_call: TRBJ2-7
v_call: TRBV19
cdr3_aa: CATKGGPGLTYEQYF

j_call: TRBJ1-1
v_call: TRBV30
cdr3_aa: CAWSTNLASTEAFF

j_call: TRBJ1-5
v_call: TRBV2
cdr3_aa: CASSPEGLGNQPQHF

j_call: TRBJ1-2
v_call: TRBV18
cdr3_aa: CASSASRQGRDYTF

j_call: TRBJ2-3
v_call: TRBV30
cdr3_aa: CAWGLGGLLSPTDTQYF

j_call: TRBJ2-3
v_call: TRBV27
cdr3_aa: CASSLLRVAGDTDTQYF

j_call: TRBJ2-7
v_call: TRBV6-5
cdr3_aa: CASSFQAGGPDEQYF